This TCR beta chain came from a study of PD-1 blockade in mismatch repair-deficient tumors. General study findings and limits: After pembrolizumab, tumor-resident clones rose rapidly, then generally contracted before radiologic responses.

Produced via immunoSEQ multiplex PCR; TCRdb's table is partial and in-frame only. There are tens of thousands of clones in the sample; roughly 86% occur only once, and about a sixth lies in the top ten. Every patient had mismatch repair deficiency by PCR or immunohistochemistry. TCRs were sequenced from three patients responding to pembrolizumab. Note on this clone: Its specificity is unknown.

The CDR3 length is 16 residues. The germline V gene encodes CDR1 SGHVS and CDR2 FQNEAQ. V trimming: 2 bases; J trimming: 2 bases; junction bases outside the gene matches: 4. This clonotype originated in an adult with mismatch repair-deficient cancer. Sequences were derived from peripheral blood, sampled 2 weeks after starting pembrolizumab. The gene calls are TRBV7-8 and TRBJ2-3; TRBD1 matches at 10 bases. The CDR3 DNA reads as TGTGCCAGCAGCTTACCCCGACAGGGGGCCACAGATACGCAGTATTTT. It translates to CASSLPRQGATDTQYF.